This record concerns one T cell receptor beta chain sequence. This specimen belongs to a study of blood T cell repertoires in COVID-19. Looking at the study overall: Acute and convalescent COVID-19 specimens originated in the United States, Italy and Spain. T cells, B-cell-depleted T cells, or PBMCs provided the cDNA or gDNA that served as material.

Original processing methods: Amplification from reference gene primers served as the basis for estimated nucleated cell counts. Generated by immunoSEQ multiplex PCR, the TCRdb table keeps only in-frame clones and is missing some. V and J calls and clone size are as listed in that table; D and trimming were resolved from the DNA. The profile shows about 170,000 clones, around four fifths of them singletons. The V and J ends lost 9 bases and 3 bases respectively, with 14 bases between them. This CDR3 contains 13 residues. The J gene is TRBJ1-2, the V gene TRBV12-3 or TRBV12-4; tentatively, D is TRBD1 (5 bases). This sequence originates from a woman aged 80 or over with acute or convalescent COVID-19. The sequenced material came from peripheral blood. The CDR3 DNA is TGTGCCAGTGCCGCGGGGACCGACTATGGCTACACCTTC. It encodes CASAAGTDYGYTF.